The 6 T cell receptor beta chains below all came from one sample that was sequenced in a study of T-cell reconstitution after alpha-beta-depleted transplantation in children. Preparing the TCRbeta library involved the use of unique molecular identifiers. Using its own MiXCR run on the PCR reads, TCRdb lists one record per CDR3 protein. The sample holds 450,000 to 550,000 distinct CDR3 sequences; over 10% are singletons and the top ten take around 13%. The specimen comprised PBMCs, mostly from graft donor cells, sampled 180 days after TCRalphabeta/CD19-depleted stem cell transplant. The receptors were sampled from a female patient aged 2-10 years who had a stem cell transplant for aplastic anemia, so the T cells may come from the graft donor.

This clonotype was counted ten times or more. V and J are TRBV29-1 and TRBJ2-1, with D possibly called TRBD1 or TRBD2 (5 bases each). Per the germline V gene, CDR1 is SQVTM and CDR2 is ANQGSEA. This CDR3 has 15 residues. The V gene lost 6 bases and the J gene lost 9 bases, with 24 bases spanning the gap. The CDR3 region has the DNA TGCAGCGTAGGTCTTGGGGGATTACCAGCGACTGAGCAGTTCTTC. It specifies CSVGLGGLPATEQFF.

This clonotype was counted a few times. The chain is built from TRBV29-1 and TRBJ1-2, with D maybe TRBD1 (5 bases). Germline V CDR1 and CDR2: SQVTM, ANQGSEA. Trimming cost V 2 bases and J 4 bases, with 11 bases left between them. This CDR3 contains 13 residues. CDR3 nucleotide sequence: TGCAGCGTTGAAATAAGGGGAGGCTATGGCTACACCTTC. Amino acids: CSVEIRGGYGYTF.

V gene TRBV20-1 combines with J gene TRBJ1-3, with TRBD1 matching over 8 bases. The CDR3 spans 14 residues. Trimming at V came to 1 base and at J to 6 bases, leaving 5 bases not matched to a gene. Germline values: CDR1 DFQATT, CDR2 SNEGSKA (reference sequence). CDR3 sequence (DNA): TGCAGTGCTAGAGGGTGGACAGGGTTAAACACCATATATTTT. Protein product: CSARGWTGLNTIYF.

Many counts were recorded for this clonotype. DNA for the CDR3: TGTGCCAGCAGCCTGACTAGCGAGCGGTACGAGCAGTACGTC. Translated, it gives CASSLTSERYEQYV. The chain combines TRBV7-2 with TRBJ2-7, with 8 bases matching TRBD2. This CDR3 has 14 residues. V trimming: 5 bases; J trimming: 4 bases; junction bases outside the gene matches: 7. The V gene's germline CDR1 is SGHTA and CDR2 FQGNSA.

In its sample, this clonotype was seen once. The CDR3 DNA follows: TGTGCCAGCAGCCCTCTGGCGGGAATGGCCTACGAGCAGTACTTC. Translating it yields CASSPLAGMAYEQYF. The V call is TRBV7-2, the J call TRBJ2-7, with a weak D call TRBD2 (6 bases). V gave up 5 bases and J gave up 2 bases, with 16 bases separating them. This CDR3 is built from 15 residues. Germline assignment: CDR1 SGHTA and CDR2 FQGNSA.

This clonotype has only a few counts. The rearrangement joins TRBV6-2 or TRBV6-3 to TRBJ2-7; TRBD1 agrees at 7 bases. The junction had 10 bases not matched to a gene; V was cut back by 5 bases and J by 0 bases. The CDR3 has 16 amino acids. The V gene's germline CDR1 is MNHEY and CDR2 SVGEGT. The CDR3 spells CASSPRHRGVSYEQYF. CDR3 sequence (DNA): TGTGCCAGCAGTCCCCGCCACAGGGGAGTCTCCTACGAGCAGTACTTC.